The 20 T cell receptor beta chains given below trace back to one sample, sequenced in a study of T-cell reconstitution after alpha-beta-depleted transplantation in children. Molecular barcoding with unique molecular identifiers was used for the TCRbeta library. A single record per CDR3 protein comes from TCRdb applying MiXCR to the PCR reads. The top ten clones hold about 56% of a sample with some 10,000 distinct CDR3 sequences, approximately 15% of them seen once. Source: PBMCs, mostly from graft donor cells, taken 60 days after TCRalphabeta/CD19-depleted stem cell transplant. The receptors were sampled from a male patient between 10 and 17 years old who had a stem cell transplant for acute lymphoblastic leukemia, so the T cells may come from the graft donor.

This clonotype was picked up many times. The rearrangement joins TRBV4-3 to TRBJ2-7; tentatively, D is TRBD2 (6 bases). V was pared by 4 bases and J by 1 base, with 14 bases between. Per germline, CDR1 LGHNA and CDR2 YSLEER. CDR3 size: 15 residues. This CDR3 is CASSPRAGGSYEQYF. The CDR3 nucleotides read TGCGCCAGCAGCCCCCGGGCCGGGGGATCCTACGAGCAGTACTTC.

The gene calls are TRBV9 and TRBJ1-1; TRBD1 might be the D (5 bases). Trimming cost V 0 bases and J 8 bases, with 11 bases left between them. Germline V gene lookup returns CDR1 SGDLS and CDR2 YYNGEE. This CDR3 has 13 amino acids. CDR3 nucleotide sequence: TGTGCCAGCAGCGTAGAGTTAGACAGAGAAGCTTTCTTT. It specifies CASSVELDREAFF. Full variable domain (remainder filled in from reference TRBV9 and TRBJ1-1): DSGVTQTPKHLITATGQRVTLRCSPRSGDLSVYWYQQSLDQGLQFLIQYYNGEERAKGNILERFSAQQFPDLHSELNLSSLELGDSALYFCASSVELDREAFFGQGTRLTVV.

This clonotype qualifies as medium-sized. V gene TRBV2 combines with J gene TRBJ1-1; TRBD1 agrees at 9 bases. Germline-derived CDR1 and CDR2 are SNHLY and FYNNEI. The V gene end was trimmed by 3 bases and the J gene end by 4 bases; junction bases not matched to a gene: 3. The length of the CDR3 is 14 residues. The CDR3 coding sequence is TGTGCCAGCAGTGACCACAGGGGGCTCACTGAAGCTTTCTTT. Amino acids: CASSDHRGLTEAFF.

Relative to its sample, this clonotype is medium-sized. The chain is built from TRBV5-6 and TRBJ2-3; D possibly uses TRBD1 or TRBD2 (5 bases each). Between the trimmed V and J ends, which lost 1 base and 1 base, there was a span of 13 bases. Germline assignment: CDR1 SGHDT and CDR2 YYEEEE. The CDR3 has 16 amino acids. CDR3 region: CASSLMRGRGTDTQYF. For the CDR3, the DNA is TGTGCCAGCAGCTTGATGAGGGGTCGTGGCACAGATACGCAGTATTTT.

A note on this clonotype: An end of the junction does not agree with germline; a read error may underlie this. The chain links TRBV18 to TRBJ2-7; TRBD2 is a possible D gene (5 bases). Germline assignment: CDR1 KGHSH and CDR2 LQKENI. There are 14 residues in the CDR3. For the CDR3, the DNA is TGTTCCAGCTCACTAGGCAGAAGCTCCTACGAGCAGTACTTC. Protein sequence: CSSSLGRSSYEQYF.

The chain couples TRBV4-1 to TRBJ1-5, with unresolved D. In germline, CDR1 is MGHRA, CDR2 YSYEKL. Trimming pared 4 bases from V and 2 bases from J, leaving 12 bases between. The CDR3 length is 15 residues. CDR3 residues: CASSPEVGGNQPQHF. The CDR3 nucleotides read TGCGCCAGCAGCCCGGAAGTTGGGGGCAATCAGCCCCAGCATTTT.

This clonotype came up many times. The genes are TRBV18 and TRBJ2-4; no clear D gene. This CDR3 is built from 18 residues. Per the germline V gene, CDR1 is KGHSH and CDR2 is LQKENI. The V gene lost 0 bases and the J gene lost 0 bases, with 15 bases spanning the gap. The CDR3 reads CASSPPIEQRLAKNIQYF. In nucleotides, the CDR3 is TGTGCCAGCTCACCACCGATTGAACAGCGTCTAGCCAAAAACATTCAGTACTTC.

The rearrangement joins TRBV5-1 to TRBJ2-2; D remains unclear. The CDR3 spans 15 residues. Germline V gives CDR1 SGHRS, CDR2 YFSETQ. The V end lost 0 bases, the J end lost 0 bases, and 6 bases lay between the germline ends. CDR3 protein: CASSLGASNTGELFF. The CDR3 DNA reads as TGCGCCAGCAGCTTGGGGGCTTCGAACACCGGGGAGCTGTTTTTT.

Turning to this clonotype: A much more abundant neighbour one base away suggests this may be a read error. In nucleotides, the CDR3 is TGTGCCAGCAGTTACTCGAATAATCAGCCCCCGCATTTT. Its protein is CASSYSNNQPPHF. The rearrangement joins TRBV6-2 or TRBV6-3 to TRBJ1-5; no firm D call. The CDR3 contains 13 residues. Germline CDR1 reads MNHEY; CDR2 reads SVGEGT.

Many counts were recorded for this clonotype. This sequence joins TRBV11-2 and TRBJ1-5; D is unclear. In germline, CDR1 is SGHAT, CDR2 FQNNGV. V was shortened by 3 bases and J by 5 bases, with 8 bases between the two germline ends. The CDR3 has 13 residues. Here the CDR3 reads CASSFWRYQPQHF. In DNA form, the CDR3 reads TGTGCCAGCAGCTTCTGGCGTTATCAGCCCCAGCATTTT.

The sample holds a few counts of this clonotype. The V and J genes are TRBV6-1 and TRBJ2-4; TRBD1 agrees at 8 bases. Trimming at V came to 4 bases and at J to 0 bases, leaving 14 bases not matched to a gene. The CDR3 spans 19 residues. Germline V lookup: CDR1 MNHNS, CDR2 SASEGT. CDR3 bases: TGTGCCAGCAGTGCAGGACAGGGTCATTCCTCGCTAGCCAAAAACATTCAGTACTTC. It codes for CASSAGQGHSSLAKNIQYF.

At least ten counts were recorded for this clonotype. The rearrangement uses TRBV28 and TRBJ1-1; D gene uncertain. CDR1 and CDR2 from the germline V gene are MDHEN and SYDVKM. V gave up 3 bases and J gave up 1 base, with 9 bases separating them. The CDR3 runs 14 residues. The CDR3 loop reads CASSLIRGNTEAFF. In DNA form, the CDR3 reads TGTGCCAGCAGTTTGATAAGAGGGAACACTGAAGCTTTCTTT.

The chain has TRBV7-9 and TRBJ2-5; D gene unclear. V was pared by 7 bases and J by 5 bases, with 8 bases between. The germline CDR1 and CDR2 sequences are SEHNR and FQNEAQ (reference sequence). The CDR3 loop spans 11 amino acids. CDR3 coding DNA: TGTGCCAGCATCCTAGGGGAGACCCAGTACTTC. It is translated as CASILGETQYF.

This clonotype occurred many times. The V gene is TRBV20-1, the J gene TRBJ1-2; a weak D match, TRBD1 (5 bases). CDR1 is DFQATT and CDR2 is SNEGSKA in the germline V gene (reference sequence). Trimming pared 4 bases from V and 6 bases from J, leaving 12 bases between. This CDR3 is 12 amino acids long. In DNA form, the CDR3 reads TGCAGTGCTACCTCAGGGAATCATGGCTACACCTTC. It yields the protein CSATSGNHGYTF.

This clonotype was seen at least ten times. The chain couples TRBV5-1 to TRBJ1-4; the match to TRBD1 covers 8 bases. The germline V gene encodes CDR1 SGHRS and CDR2 YFSETQ. Unmatched junction bases numbered 11, after V lost 0 bases and J lost 4 bases. The length of the CDR3 is 18 residues. CDR3 bases: TGCGCCAGCAGCTTGGTCGCGCCCGACAGGGGCGGTAATGAAAAACTGTTTTTT. This encodes CASSLVAPDRGGNEKLFF.

This clonotype was picked up many times. The gene calls are TRBV10-2 and TRBJ2-5; D gene ambiguous. V was clipped by 4 bases and J by 4 bases, with 10 bases between them. The germline gives CDR1 WSHSY, CDR2 SAAADI. This CDR3 contains 13 residues. The CDR3 sequence: CASSGQLRETQYF. Written as DNA, the CDR3 is TGCGCCAGCAGTGGGCAGTTGCGAGAGACCCAGTACTTC.

The table lists this clonotype with many counts. The chain recombines TRBV2 with TRBJ1-2; a possible D gene is TRBD1 (5 bases). Germline CDR1 reads SNHLY; CDR2 reads FYNNEI. V dropped 7 bases and J dropped 6 bases, with 15 bases sitting between them. This CDR3 comprises 13 residues. CDR3 sequence: CASTLKQGDGYTF. The CDR3 nucleotides read TGTGCCAGCACCCTGAAGCAGGGAGATGGCTACACCTTC. Using reference TRBV2 and TRBJ1-2 for the parts outside the CDR3, the full variable domain is EPEVTQTPSHQVTQMGQEVILRCVPISNHLYFYWYRQILGQKVEFLVSFYNNEISEKSEIFDDQFSVERPDGSNFTLKIRSTKLEDSAMYFCASTLKQGDGYTFGSGTRLTVV.

This clonotype was picked up many times. The J gene is TRBJ1-6, the V gene TRBV4-1, with unresolved D. This CDR3 contains 17 residues. Germline values: CDR1 MGHRA, CDR2 YSYEKL. V lost 0 bases to trimming and J lost 7 bases, with 16 bases between them. Written as DNA, the CDR3 is TGCGCCAGCAGCCAAGATTTGGTCGTCTGGGAGAATTCACCCCTCCACTTT. Its protein is CASSQDLVVWENSPLHF.

This clonotype was seen at least ten times. This chain joins TRBV6-5 and TRBJ1-1; D uncertain. The V end lost 2 bases, the J end lost 5 bases, and 21 bases lay between the germline ends. The CDR3 contains 17 residues. CDR1 is MNHEY, CDR2 SVGAGI, per germline. In nucleotides, the CDR3 is TGTGCCAGCAGTTACCTCCCACCAGACTCGTGGGAGACTGAAGCTTTCTTT. Protein sequence: CASSYLPPDSWETEAFF.

This clonotype was seen ten or more times. This rearrangement joins TRBV14 to TRBJ1-2; the D gene is possibly TRBD1 (5 bases). V was pared by 0 bases and J by 5 bases, with 16 bases between. Germline lookup yields CDR1 SGHDN and CDR2 FVKESK. The CDR3 is made up of 16 amino acids. The CDR3, as DNA: TGTGCCAGCAGCCAAGATTCAGGGACTCGGAATTATGGCTACACCTTC. This gives the protein CASSQDSGTRNYGYTF.